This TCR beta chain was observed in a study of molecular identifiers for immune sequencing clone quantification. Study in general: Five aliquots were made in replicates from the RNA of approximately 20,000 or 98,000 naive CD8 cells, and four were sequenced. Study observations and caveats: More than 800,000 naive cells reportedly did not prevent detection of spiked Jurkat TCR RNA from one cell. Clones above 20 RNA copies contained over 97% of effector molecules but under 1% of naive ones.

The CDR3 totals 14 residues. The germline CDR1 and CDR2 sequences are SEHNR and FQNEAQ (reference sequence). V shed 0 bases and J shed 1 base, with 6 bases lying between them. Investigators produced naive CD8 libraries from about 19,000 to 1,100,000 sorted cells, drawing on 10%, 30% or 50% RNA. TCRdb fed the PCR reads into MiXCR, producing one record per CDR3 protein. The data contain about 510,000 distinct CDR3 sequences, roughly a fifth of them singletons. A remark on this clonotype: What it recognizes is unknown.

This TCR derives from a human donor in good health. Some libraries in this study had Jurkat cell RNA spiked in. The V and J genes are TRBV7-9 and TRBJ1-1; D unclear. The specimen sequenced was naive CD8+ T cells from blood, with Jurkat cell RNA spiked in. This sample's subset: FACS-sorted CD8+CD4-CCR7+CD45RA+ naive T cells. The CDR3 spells CASSLASTNTEAFF. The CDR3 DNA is TGTGCCAGCAGCTTAGCGAGCACGAACACTGAAGCTTTCTTT. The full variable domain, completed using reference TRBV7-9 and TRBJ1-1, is DTGVSQNPRHKITKRGQNVTFRCDPISEHNRLYWYRQTLGQGPEFLTYFQNEAQLEKSRLLSDRFSAERPKGSFSTLEIQRTEQGDSAMYLCASSLASTNTEAFFGQGTRLTVV.